These 19 T cell receptor beta chains came from one sample sequenced in a study of blood T cell repertoires in COVID-19. This table comes from immunoSEQ multiplex PCR, and its TCRdb copy is limited to in-frame clones, with some not included. The repertoire includes tens of thousands of clones, less than 85% of them detected once, and approximately 16% sits in the top ten. The material sequenced was peripheral blood. These receptor sequences come from a man older than 75 with active COVID-19.

CDR3 protein: CASSSGTGFMTDEKLFF. In DNA form, the CDR3 reads TGTGCCAGCAGCTCCGGGACAGGGTTTATGACGGATGAAAAACTGTTTTTT. This chain links TRBV11-2 with TRBJ1-4; TRBD1 matches at 9 bases. CDR3 length: 17 residues. V gave up 4 bases and J gave up 6 bases; unmatched junction bases: 12. Germline V gives CDR1 SGHAT, CDR2 FQNNGV.

In its sample, this clone was seen once. This chain links TRBV3-1 (or the pseudogene TRBV3-2) with TRBJ2-1; a possible D gene is TRBD2 (7 bases). Trimming left V 5 bases short and J 5 bases short, with 25 bases between. This CDR3 spans 18 amino acids. Germline loops: CDR1 LGHDT, CDR2 YNNKEL (reference sequence). Here the CDR3 reads CASSKLSQGGRCHNEQFF. The CDR3 nucleotides are TGTGCCAGCAGCAAACTCTCACAGGGCGGGAGATGCCACAATGAGCAGTTCTTC.

This sequence joins TRBV6-1 and TRBJ1-1, with 9 positions matching TRBD1. In germline, CDR1 is MNHNS, CDR2 SASEGT. The CDR3 totals 15 residues. Trimming at V came to 0 bases and at J to 7 bases, leaving 6 bases not matched to a gene. The CDR3 nucleotides are TGTGCCAGCAGTGAAGCACAGGGGGCTTATGGTGAAGCTTTCTTT. The encoded protein is CASSEAQGAYGEAFF.

This clone was recorded only once. CDR3 DNA sequence: TGTGCCAGCAGCTCCCGGGGACAGGGAACAGATACGCAGTATTTT. Protein product: CASSSRGQGTDTQYF. This chain joins TRBV21-1 and TRBJ2-3; whether TRBD1, the table's D call, matches the DNA was not checked. TRBV21-1 is designated a pseudogene. This CDR3 has 15 amino acids.

The CDR3 loop reads CASSRVDRGPSYEQYF. CDR3 nucleotides: TGCGCCAGCAGCCGGGTGGACAGGGGGCCCTCCTACGAGCAGTACTTC. This chain joins TRBV4-1 and TRBJ2-7; TRBD1 matches 11 bases. This CDR3 is built from 16 residues. Germline V gene sequence: CDR1 MGHRA, CDR2 YSYEKL. V dropped 4 bases and J dropped 0; count of bases not matched to a gene: 5.

The chain recombines TRBV18 with TRBJ1-4; the match to TRBD1 covers 8 bases. Germline V gene data show CDR1 as KGHSH and CDR2 as LQKENI. CDR3 size: 13 residues. Trimming cost V 6 bases and J 5 bases; bases outside gene matches: 2. The CDR3 is CASSRTGNEKLFF. The CDR3 DNA reads as TGTGCCAGCTCCCGGACAGGGAATGAAAAACTGTTTTTT.

Only one count was recorded for this clone. The sample has other DNA sequences that encode this CDR3 too. The rearrangement links TRBV4-3 to TRBJ2-3; TRBD1 aligns across 8 bases. J lost 4 bases, V lost 0 bases, and 9 bases had no gene match. The CDR3 has 17 amino acids. CDR1 and CDR2 (germline): LGHNA, YSLEER. The CDR3 sequence is CASSQDLAGQGADTQYF. The CDR3 region has the DNA TGCGCCAGCAGCCAAGACCTCGCCGGACAGGGAGCAGATACGCAGTATTTT.

V and J are TRBV4-1 and TRBJ2-5, with TRBD1 matching over 7 bases. Germline assignment: CDR1 MGHRA and CDR2 YSYEKL. V was clipped by 3 bases and J by 5 bases; unmatched bases: 3. The CDR3 is 13 residues long. CDR3 nucleotide sequence: TGCGCCAGCAGCCAGACAGGGCCGGAGACCCAGTACTTC. Protein: CASSQTGPETQYF.

The chain couples TRBV11-2 to TRBJ2-5; TRBD1 might be the D (5 bases). V lost 1 base and J 10 bases, leaving 10 bases between the germline ends. The CDR3 is made up of 12 amino acids. CDR1 and CDR2 from the germline V gene are SGHAT and FQNNGV. CDR3 loop: CASSLVQGDQYF. The CDR3 coding sequence is TGTGCCAGCAGCTTAGTACAAGGGGACCAGTACTTC.

The rearrangement joins TRBV29-1 to TRBJ1-2, with TRBD1 matching 7 bases. CDR1 and CDR2 (germline): SQVTM, ANQGSEA. V lost 7 bases and J lost 1; bases outside the gene matches: 15. This CDR3 is built from 16 residues. The DNA of the CDR3 is TGCAGCGACCCGGGACAGCGAGTACAGCATAACTATGGCTACACCTTC. It yields the protein CSDPGQRVQHNYGYTF. The whole variable domain, remainder taken from reference TRBV29-1 and TRBJ1-2, is SAVISQKPSRDICQRGTSLTIQCQVDSQVTMMFWYRQQPGQSLTLIATANQGSEATYESGFVIDKFPISRPNLTFSTLTVSNMSPEDSSIYLCSDPGQRVQHNYGYTFGSGTRLTVV.

The V gene is TRBV5-6, the J gene TRBJ2-7; 12 bases match TRBD1. The germline V gene encodes CDR1 SGHDT and CDR2 YYEEEE. Trimming removed 3 bases from V and 4 bases from J; junction bases left unmatched: 11. CDR3 size: 17 residues. The DNA of the CDR3 is TGTGCCAGCAGCTCAATGCGGGGGACAGGGGGCTTTTACGAGCAGTACTTC. Translated, it gives CASSSMRGTGGFYEQYF.

This chain connects TRBV27 to TRBJ1-2, with 9 bases aligning to TRBD1. Germline V gives CDR1 MNHEY, CDR2 SMNVEV (reference sequence). V lost 5 bases, J lost 7 bases, and 11 bases stayed unmatched. There are 15 residues in the CDR3. The CDR3, as DNA: TGTGCCAGCAGTGAAGCGGGACAGGGAAGGGGTGGCTACACCTTC. Protein sequence: CASSEAGQGRGGYTF.

This clone has just a few counts. This rearrangement joins TRBV3-1 (or the pseudogene TRBV3-2) to TRBJ1-3; weak D call: TRBD1 (5 bases). CDR1 and CDR2 from the germline V gene are LGHDT and YNNKEL (reference sequence). CDR3 length: 14 amino acids. The V and J ends lost 2 bases and 4 bases respectively, with 9 bases between them. The CDR3 loop is CASSQRGRGNTIYF. The CDR3 nucleotides are TGTGCCAGCAGCCAAAGGGGTCGCGGAAACACCATATATTTT.

This rearrangement joins TRBV6-2 or TRBV6-3 to TRBJ2-1; 7 nucleotides line up with TRBD2. Germline-derived CDR1 and CDR2 are MNHEY and SVGEGT. The CDR3 extends over 15 amino acids. V lost 2 bases and J lost 5; bases outside the gene matches: 6. The CDR3: CASSYTGLGDNEQFF. In DNA, the CDR3 is TGTGCCAGCAGTTACACAGGACTAGGGGACAATGAGCAGTTCTTC.

The V call is TRBV2, the J call TRBJ2-3, with 8 bases aligning to TRBD2. CDR1 and CDR2 (germline): SNHLY, FYNNEI. V shed 9 bases, J shed 2 bases, and the junction held 7 bases outside the gene matches. This CDR3 has 14 amino acids. CDR3 bases: TGTGCCAGGGAACGGGAGGGGAACACAGATACGCAGTATTTT. Protein sequence: CAREREGNTDTQYF. The variable domain in full, with the rest retrieved from reference TRBV2 and TRBJ2-3, is EPEVTQTPSHQVTQMGQEVILRCVPISNHLYFYWYRQILGQKVEFLVSFYNNEISEKSEIFDDQFSVERPDGSNFTLKIRSTKLEDSAMYFCAREREGNTDTQYFGPGTRLTVL.

The chain links TRBV27 to TRBJ2-7; a possible D gene is TRBD1 (6 bases). The CDR3 runs 18 residues. V lost 3 bases and J lost 0, with 21 bases in between. The V gene's germline CDR1 is MNHEY and CDR2 SMNVEV (reference sequence). Here the CDR3 reads CASSFRVLGHLASYEQYF. Here the CDR3 DNA reads TGTGCCAGCAGTTTCAGAGTGTTGGGACACCTCGCCTCCTACGAGCAGTACTTC.

This chain connects TRBV18 to TRBJ1-5; D not resolved. The CDR3 is made up of 14 amino acids. Trimming left V 5 bases short and J 2 bases short, with 10 bases between. Germline lookup yields CDR1 KGHSH and CDR2 LQKENI. The CDR3 loop is CASSSDTRNQPQHF. CDR3 DNA: TGTGCCAGCTCATCAGACACGCGCAATCAGCCCCAGCATTTT.

This chain links TRBV7-8 with TRBJ2-1, with no clear D. The V and J ends lost 6 bases and 0 bases respectively, with 15 bases between them. This CDR3 region has 16 residues. Germline CDR1 SGHVS, CDR2 FQNEAQ. The CDR3 DNA reads as TGTGCCAGCAGTCGGAACACAGCCTACTCCTACAATGAGCAGTTCTTC. Its translation is CASSRNTAYSYNEQFF.

Comment on this clone: The germline gene is not matched at one end of the junction; a read error may be the cause. The chain combines TRBV7-7 with TRBJ2-5; D is perhaps TRBD1 (7 bases). Germline lookup yields CDR1 SSHAT and CDR2 FNYEAQ (reference sequence). This CDR3 region has 15 residues. In DNA form, the CDR3 reads TGTGCCAGCAGCCTAGCGACAGGGTTCTCAGAGACCCAGTACTTC. Residues: CASSLATGFSETQYF.